The 24 T cell receptor beta chains given below trace back to one sample, sequenced in a study of cytomegalovirus exposure and HLA in healthy donors. 60 Vbeta and 13 Jbeta primers were used in PCR. Assay used: immunoSEQ multiplex PCR; TCRdb lists only in-frame clones, some missing. This sample contains just under 60,000 clones. The sequenced material came from PBMCs. All receptors derive from a male donor in good health and CMV-seronegative.

The rearrangement uses TRBV7-2 and TRBJ2-5; 11 bases align to TRBD1. The junction had 3 bases not matched to a gene; V was cut back by 5 bases and J by 1 base. Per the germline V gene, CDR1 is SGHTA and CDR2 is FQGNSA. The CDR3 is 15 residues long. The CDR3 DNA reads as TGTGCCAGCAGCCGGGGACAGGGGGTCCAAGAGACCCAGTACTTC. It yields the protein CASSRGQGVQETQYF.

V and J are TRBV25-1 and TRBJ1-4, with TRBD1 matching 9 bases. CDR1 and CDR2 (germline): MGHDK, SYGVNS. V was pared by 8 bases and J by 5 bases, with 3 bases of the junction left unmatched. The CDR3 is made up of 13 amino acids. The CDR3 reads CASGGTGNEKLFF. Written as DNA, the CDR3 is TGTGCCAGCGGGGGGACAGGGAATGAAAAACTGTTTTTT.

The chain carries TRBV10-3 and TRBJ2-1; D perhaps matches TRBD1 (5 bases). Trimming left V 6 bases short and J 7 bases short, with 13 bases between. Germline V gene data show CDR1 as ENHRY and CDR2 as SYGVKD. CDR3 length: 13 residues. The CDR3: CAIRDTGGNEQFF. The CDR3 DNA reads TGTGCCATCAGGGACACCGGCGGAAATGAGCAGTTCTTC.

Of note for this clone: One end of the junction varies from germline; a read error may be responsible. The genes are TRBV19 and TRBJ2-7; the match to TRBD1 covers 7 bases. Per germline, CDR1 LNHDA and CDR2 SQIVND (reference sequence). The CDR3 loop spans 15 amino acids. The CDR3 sequence is CASSKPGQSTYGQYF. For the CDR3, the DNA is TGTGCCAGTAGCAAGCCGGGACAGAGTACCTACGGGCAGTACTTC.

This chain connects TRBV10-3 to TRBJ2-7; D might be TRBD1 (6 bases). Per the germline V gene, CDR1 is ENHRY and CDR2 is SYGVKD. Trimming stripped 5 bases from V and 4 bases from J, with 15 bases between. The CDR3 contains 14 residues. The CDR3 region has the DNA TGTGCCATCAGTCCGGGACATTCCCCGTACGAGCAGTACTTC. This gives the protein CAISPGHSPYEQYF.

This chain joins TRBV15 and TRBJ2-2, with D maybe TRBD2 (5 bases). The CDR3 has 18 amino acids. The ends were cut back, 0 bases at V and 6 bases at J, with 20 bases in the middle. The germline V gene has CDR1 LNHNV and CDR2 YYDKDF (reference sequence). The CDR3 spells CATSRDRESASYAGELFF. CDR3 coding DNA: TGTGCCACCAGCAGAGATAGGGAGTCGGCTAGCTATGCCGGGGAGCTGTTTTTT.

The V and J genes are TRBV7-2 and TRBJ1-1; D remains unclear. Germline V gene sequence: CDR1 SGHTA, CDR2 FQGNSA. V dropped 3 bases and J dropped 0 bases, with 8 bases sitting between them. CDR3 length: 14 amino acids. The CDR3 sequence is CASSLTGMNTEAFF. The CDR3 DNA is TGTGCCAGCAGCTTGACGGGGATGAACACTGAAGCTTTCTTT.

The chain joins TRBV9 to TRBJ2-1; 7 bases fit TRBD1. CDR1 SGDLS and CDR2 YYNGEE come from the germline V gene. CDR3 size: 15 residues. The V gene end was trimmed by 3 bases and the J gene end by 5 bases; junction bases not matched to a gene: 8. CDR3 bases: TGTGCCAGCAGCGCTACGACAGGGCGCGACAATGAGCAGTTCTTC. This encodes CASSATTGRDNEQFF.

This chain links TRBV5-1 with TRBJ2-1, with D tentatively TRBD1 (6 bases). This CDR3 contains 13 residues. Germline CDR1 SGHRS, CDR2 YFSETQ. Trimming pared 10 bases from V and 5 bases from J, leaving 16 bases between. CDR3 loop: CAVRDNPNNEQFF. The CDR3 DNA reads TGCGCCGTTCGGGACAATCCAAACAATGAGCAGTTCTTC.

CDR3: CASSLGLAGVGGELFF. CDR3 DNA sequence: TGTGCCAGCAGCTTAGGACTAGCGGGAGTAGGCGGGGAGCTGTTTTTT. V usage is TRBV7-6 and J usage is TRBJ2-2, with TRBD2 matching over 12 bases. Trimming removed 1 base from V and 7 bases from J; junction bases left unmatched: 4. Germline CDR1 reads SGHVS; CDR2 reads FNYEAQ. This CDR3 has 16 residues.

J is TRBJ2-1 and V is TRBV13, with 8 bases lining up with TRBD1. V shed 0 bases, J shed 6 bases, and the junction held 4 bases outside the gene matches. Germline V gene lookup returns CDR1 PRHDT and CDR2 FYEKMQ (reference sequence). The CDR3 sequence is 15 residues long. This CDR3 reads CASSLGSGQGNEQFF. The CDR3 bases are TGTGCCAGCAGCTTAGGGAGTGGACAGGGCAATGAGCAGTTCTTC.

The chain combines TRBV4-2 with TRBJ2-5; the D gene is possibly TRBD2 (5 bases). Germline V gene data show CDR1 as LGHNA and CDR2 as YNFKEQ. V lost 4 bases and J lost 5, with 14 bases in between. The CDR3 has 14 amino acids. This chain's CDR3 is CASSRGKGRETQYF. The CDR3 nucleotides read TGTGCCAGCAGCCGAGGGAAGGGAAGGGAGACCCAGTACTTC.

Points on this clone: In the same sample, other DNA sequences code for this CDR3. The chain joins TRBV27 to TRBJ2-6; D may be TRBD2 (5 bases). CDR1 and CDR2 (germline): MNHEY, SMNVEV (reference sequence). Trimming shortened V by 5 bases and J by 1 base, and 12 bases separated the two germline ends. The CDR3 extends over 16 amino acids. The CDR3: CASSPHRGSGANVLTF. In DNA, the CDR3 is TGTGCCAGCAGTCCACATCGGGGTTCTGGGGCCAACGTCCTGACTTTC. The variable domain in full, completed from reference TRBV27 and TRBJ2-6, reads EAQVTQNPRYLITVTGKKLTVTCSQNMNHEYMSWYRQDPGLGLRQIYYSMNVEVTDKGDVPEGYKVSRKEKRNFPLILESPSPNQTSLYFCASSPHRGSGANVLTFGAGSRLTVL.

This chain joins TRBV11-2 and TRBJ2-7; tentative D call: TRBD1 (7 bases). Germline-derived CDR1 and CDR2 are SGHAT and FQNNGV. The CDR3 runs to 15 residues. The ends were cut back, 0 bases at V and 4 bases at J, with 13 bases in the middle. CDR3 nucleotides: TGTGCCAGCAGCTTAGACGGCAGGGGGGCATACGAGCAGTACTTC. This encodes CASSLDGRGAYEQYF.

This chain uses TRBV7-2 with TRBJ2-1; TRBD2 is a possible D gene (6 bases). The length of the CDR3 is 12 residues. Germline loops: CDR1 SGHTA, CDR2 FQGNSA. The ends were cut back, 4 bases at V and 10 bases at J, with 11 bases in the middle. The CDR3 region is CASSSYGGEQFF. For the CDR3, the DNA is TGTGCCAGCAGCTCGTATGGAGGGGAGCAGTTCTTC.

The chain carries TRBV27 and TRBJ2-7, with D maybe TRBD2 (6 bases). CDR3 size: 13 residues. Trimming took off 3 bases at V and 7 bases at J, with 13 bases between the two ends. The germline gives CDR1 MNHEY, CDR2 SMNVEV (reference sequence). The CDR3 region is CASSFGGAGEQYF. In nucleotides, the CDR3 is TGTGCCAGCAGTTTCGGGGGAGCCGGAGAGCAGTACTTC.

This chain uses TRBV11-2 with TRBJ2-5; tentative D call: TRBD2 (7 bases). The CDR3 has 17 residues. Germline V gives CDR1 SGHAT, CDR2 FQNNGV. V shed 1 base and J shed 1 base, with 16 bases lying between them. The CDR3: CASSLGIQGGIQETQYF. Written as DNA, the CDR3 is TGTGCCAGCAGCTTAGGGATACAGGGAGGGATCCAAGAGACCCAGTACTTC.

V is TRBV19 and J is TRBJ2-7; 9 bases match TRBD2. The junction had 7 bases not matched to a gene; V was cut back by 7 bases and J by 0 bases. Germline-derived CDR1 and CDR2 are LNHDA and SQIVND (reference sequence). The CDR3 length is 15 residues. DNA for the CDR3: TGTGCCAGTACCCCAACAGCGGGGGGCTCCTACGAGCAGTACTTC. Residues: CASTPTAGGSYEQYF.

This chain connects TRBV5-1 to TRBJ2-2; D remains unclear. V was clipped by 4 bases and J by 0 bases, with 16 bases between them. The CDR3 contains 17 residues. Germline-derived CDR1 and CDR2 are SGHRS and YFSETQ. CDR3 in DNA: TGCGCCAGCAGCGTGTTAGCCGGAAGAGCGAACACCGGGGAGCTGTTTTTT. This gives the protein CASSVLAGRANTGELFF. Full variable domain (remainder filled in from reference TRBV5-1 and TRBJ2-2): KAGVTQTPRYLIKTRGQQVTLSCSPISGHRSVSWYQQTPGQGLQFLFEYFSETQRNKGNFPGRFSGRQFSNSRSEMNVSTLELGDSALYLCASSVLAGRANTGELFFGEGSRLTVL.

In nucleotides, the CDR3 is TGTGCCTGGAGCTCTACGCTACCGGGACAGGGGAGGTACGAGCAGTACTTC. Protein product: CAWSSTLPGQGRYEQYF. V and J are TRBV30 and TRBJ2-7; 10 bases align to TRBD1. Germline V gives CDR1 GTSNPN, CDR2 SVGIG (reference sequence). The CDR3 is made up of 17 amino acids. Trimming at V came to 3 bases and at J to 4 bases, leaving 15 bases not matched to a gene.

The chain combines TRBV5-1 with TRBJ2-3; D may be TRBD1 (6 bases). Germline values: CDR1 SGHRS, CDR2 YFSETQ. This CDR3 is built from 15 residues. Trimming removed 4 bases at V and 1 base at J, with 13 bases between. CDR3 residues: CASSTGAGGTDTQYF. In DNA, the CDR3 is TGCGCCAGCAGCACCGGAGCAGGGGGCACAGATACGCAGTATTTT.

This chain joins TRBV2 and TRBJ1-1; no clear D. The germline CDR1 and CDR2 sequences are SNHLY and FYNNEI. The CDR3 totals 12 residues. V was shortened by 5 bases and J by 11 bases, with 15 bases between the two germline ends. The CDR3 nucleotides are TGTGCCAGCAGTTTTAATTACGGGTGGGCTTTCTTT. This codes for CASSFNYGWAFF.

This chain connects TRBV28 to TRBJ2-7; 10 bases are a match to TRBD1. With V trimmed by 5 bases and J by 5 bases, 9 bases remained unmatched. The CDR3 length is 15 residues. Per the germline V gene, CDR1 is MDHEN and CDR2 is SYDVKM. For the CDR3, the DNA is TGTGCCAGCAGTCCCTATGGACAGGGGGTCGACGAGCAGTACTTC. Its protein is CASSPYGQGVDEQYF.

The chain couples TRBV19 to TRBJ1-5; D gene uncertain. The CDR3 has 17 amino acids. Germline CDR1 and CDR2: LNHDA and SQIVND (reference sequence). V was pared by 2 bases and J by 0 bases, with 14 bases between. The chain's CDR3 is CASSIPAADYSNQPQHF. CDR3 in DNA: TGTGCCAGTAGTATACCCGCGGCAGATTATAGCAATCAGCCCCAGCATTTT.